This T cell receptor (beta chain) was captured by sequencing in a study of blood T cells in healthy people across ages. Across the whole study: Template switching recovered approximately one barcoded beta molecule for every two T cells. Study-level results: The authors considered diversity estimates from one million T cells to be underestimates. Diversity was higher, and naive CD4+ cells more numerous, in long-lived donors than in aged donors.

The use of a sample-barcoded 5' primer and a J-beta primer mix characterized a second PCR of roughly 7 to 11 cycles. Researchers report that a template-switch adaptor with 12 random nucleotides tagged each cDNA molecule. Via MiXCR, TCRdb re-called the 5' RACE reads, giving one row per CDR3 protein. The repertoire has hundreds of thousands of distinct CDR3 sequences, approximately 44% of them found once; the top ten carry approximately 19%. Comments on this clonotype: The antigen remains unidentified.

Germline CDR1 DFQATT, CDR2 SNEGSKA (reference sequence). V was clipped by 6 bases and J by 6 bases, with 14 bases between them. CDR3 size: 13 residues. The sequencing sample was made of blood. The clonotype was recovered from a man aged 55 to 69 in good health. V gene TRBV20-1 combines with J gene TRBJ2-2; D is unresolved. CDR3 region: CSATDAPPGELFF. The CDR3 coding sequence is TGCAGTGCAACGGACGCCCCACCCGGGGAGCTGTTTTTT.